This record covers a single T cell receptor beta chain. The data stem from a study of CD4 T cells in relation to SARS-CoV-2 and coronaviruses. Study overall: Convalescent patients had median age about 40 years, range 21 to 72.

CD4 enrichment then naive enrichment separated naive from memory CD4+ cells. Deep TCR-beta sequencing used DNA from uncultured naive and memory CD4+ T cells. Libraries were prepared by immunoSEQ multiplex PCR; TCRdb keeps only in-frame clonotypes and omits some of them. The profile shows some 42,000 clones, more than 75% of them singletons. This CDR3 comprises 14 residues. The germline CDR1 and CDR2 sequences are MGHRA and YSYEKL. V was cut by 8 bases and J by 7 bases, with 17 bases left in between. The gene calls are TRBV4-1 and TRBJ1-4; tentatively, D is TRBD1 (6 bases). Sequencing was carried out using memory CD4+ T cells from PBMCs. This receptor was taken from an adult with COVID-19. CDR3 in amino acids: CASEEMLTGEKLFF. The CDR3 nucleotides read TGCGCCAGCGAGGAAATGCTGACAGGTGAAAAACTGTTTTTT.